These 25 T cell receptor beta chains were all obtained from the same sample, sequenced in a study of T cells in localized non-small cell lung cancer. Clones were sequenced by immunoSEQ multiplex PCR, and TCRdb holds only the in-frame ones, with some missing. This sample has 130,000 or so clones; roughly 90% occur once, and the top ten carry 1.7%. Source: peripheral blood, taken before any cancer treatment. The receptor set was obtained from a female donor of 60 years or more with stage I lung adenocarcinoma.

The rearrangement joins TRBV9 to TRBJ1-1; D is uncertain. Germline values: CDR1 SGDLS, CDR2 YYNGEE. The CDR3 covers 14 residues. Trimming left V 0 bases short and J 0 bases short, with 6 bases between. CDR3 sequence: CASSVGSVNTEAFF. CDR3 in DNA: TGTGCCAGCAGCGTAGGTTCGGTGAACACTGAAGCTTTCTTT.

This clone has only a few counts. The V call is TRBV10-1, the J call TRBJ1-6, with D perhaps TRBD1 (6 bases). The V gene's germline CDR1 is WNHNN and CDR2 SYGVQD (reference sequence). This CDR3 is 13 amino acids long. Trimming took off 3 bases at V and 8 bases at J, with 8 bases between the two ends. This CDR3 is CASSDGGYSPLHF. In DNA form, the CDR3 reads TGCGCCAGCAGTGACGGGGGCTATTCACCCCTCCACTTT.

The J gene is TRBJ2-7, the V gene TRBV7-9; D not certain. CDR1 and CDR2 from the germline V gene are SEHNR and FQNEAQ (reference sequence). The CDR3 sequence is 14 residues long. With 10 bases removed from V and 2 bases from J, the gap between germline ends came to 18 bases. Written as DNA, the CDR3 is TGTGCCACCCGTAAAAGCCTTTCCACCTACGAGCAGTACTTC. It is translated as CATRKSLSTYEQYF.

V gene TRBV29-1 combines with J gene TRBJ1-4; 8 bases agree with TRBD1. There are 15 residues in the CDR3. J lost 5 bases, V lost 7 bases, and 12 bases had no gene match. CDR1 is SQVTM, CDR2 ANQGSEA, per germline. In DNA form, the CDR3 reads TGCAGCGCCCAAATTGCCGGGACAGGCAATGAAAAACTGTTTTTT. It yields the protein CSAQIAGTGNEKLFF.

The V gene is TRBV18, the J gene TRBJ2-3; D is ambiguous. CDR1 and CDR2 (germline): KGHSH, LQKENI. Trimming pared 2 bases from V and 0 bases from J, leaving 9 bases between. This CDR3 is 15 amino acids long. This chain's CDR3 is CASSPLSTSTDTQYF. In nucleotides, the CDR3 is TGTGCCAGCTCACCATTGTCTACTAGCACAGATACGCAGTATTTT.

This chain connects TRBV10-1 to TRBJ1-2; maybe TRBD1 (5 bases). Germline V gives CDR1 WNHNN, CDR2 SYGVQD (reference sequence). The CDR3 sequence is 13 residues long. V dropped 5 bases and J dropped 2 bases, with 9 bases sitting between them. The CDR3: CASSSRENYGYTF. The CDR3 DNA reads TGCGCCAGCAGTTCCAGGGAGAACTATGGCTACACCTTC.

This clone was picked up one time. V gene TRBV30 combines with J gene TRBJ1-3; D not certain. Germline V gene data show CDR1 as GTSNPN and CDR2 as SVGIG (reference sequence). This CDR3 has 12 residues. The germline V and J ends were trimmed by 2 bases and 5 bases, with 7 bases remaining between them. In nucleotides, the CDR3 is TGTGCCTGGAGTTCCCTAAGAAACACCATATATTTT. Its protein is CAWSSLRNTIYF.

J is TRBJ2-3 and V is TRBV7-9, with D uncertain. V was trimmed by 0 bases and J by 2 bases, leaving 6 bases between them. Germline CDR1 is SEHNR and CDR2 is FQNEAQ (reference sequence). The CDR3 spans 14 residues. This CDR3 reads CASSLASNTDTQYF. As DNA, the CDR3 is TGTGCCAGCAGCTTAGCAAGTAACACAGATACGCAGTATTTT.

The gene calls are TRBV6-1 and TRBJ2-1; 8 nucleotides line up with TRBD2. CDR3 size: 15 residues. Trimming removed 4 bases from V and 6 bases from J; junction bases left unmatched: 8. Per germline, CDR1 MNHNS and CDR2 SASEGT. CDR3 loop: CASSASGTRVNEQFF. DNA for the CDR3: TGTGCCAGCAGTGCCTCCGGGACTAGAGTCAATGAGCAGTTCTTC.

The chain employs TRBV6-1 and TRBJ2-5, with D uncertain. V was shortened by 1 base and J by 1 base, with 10 bases between the two germline ends. Germline assignment: CDR1 MNHNS and CDR2 SASEGT. This CDR3 comprises 15 residues. The chain's CDR3 is CASSEGAAPQETQYF. The CDR3 region has the DNA TGTGCCAGCAGTGAAGGGGCGGCCCCCCAAGAGACCCAGTACTTC.

The chain recombines TRBV5-4 with TRBJ2-1; TRBD2 aligns across 10 bases. This CDR3 region has 16 residues. The J segment lost 3 bases and the V segment lost 1 base, leaving 4 bases of the junction unmatched. Germline values: CDR1 SGHNT, CDR2 YYREEE (reference sequence). The CDR3 sequence is CASSLKLAGIYNEQFF. CDR3 nucleotide sequence: TGTGCCAGCAGCTTGAAACTAGCGGGGATCTACAATGAGCAGTTCTTC.

The chain employs TRBV2 and TRBJ1-3; possible D gene TRBD1, 5 bases. Germline CDR1 SNHLY, CDR2 FYNNEI. The CDR3 loop spans 14 amino acids. V was shortened by 5 bases and J by 4 bases, with 12 bases between the two germline ends. The CDR3 bases are TGTGCCAGCAGTTGGGGAGGGGCGGGAAACACCATATATTTT. This translates into CASSWGGAGNTIYF.

The rearrangement joins TRBV5-6 to TRBJ2-3; either TRBD1 or TRBD2 may supply D (5 bases each). V lost 1 base and J lost 6, with 9 bases in between. Germline lookup yields CDR1 SGHDT and CDR2 YYEEEE. The CDR3 covers 13 residues. CDR3 nucleotides: TGTGCCAGCAGCTTGCGGTGGGGGGATACGCAGTATTTT. This codes for CASSLRWGDTQYF.

This chain links TRBV19 with TRBJ1-4; unclear D gene. This CDR3 has 11 amino acids. CDR1 LNHDA and CDR2 SQIVND come from the germline V gene (reference sequence). Trimming pared 2 bases from V and 8 bases from J, leaving 3 bases between. DNA for the CDR3: TGTGCCAGTAGTATAAGGGAAAAACTGTTTTTT. Translating it yields CASSIREKLFF.

A note on this clone: Compared with germline, one end of the junction differs, possibly owing to a read error. The rearrangement links TRBV11-2 to TRBJ2-7; 9 bases align to TRBD2. The V gene's germline CDR1 is SGHAT and CDR2 FQNNGV. The CDR3 is 14 amino acids. CDR3 amino acids: CASSLAGILGEHYF. The CDR3 DNA is TGTGCCAGCAGCCTAGCGGGGATATTGGGAGAGCACTACTTC.

This chain joins TRBV13 and TRBJ2-2; a possible D gene is TRBD2 (6 bases). The CDR3 extends over 14 amino acids. Per germline, CDR1 PRHDT and CDR2 FYEKMQ (reference sequence). Trimming pared 5 bases from V and 5 bases from J, leaving 12 bases between. The CDR3 region is CASSLGLTTGELFF. CDR3 DNA sequence: TGTGCCAGCAGCCTGGGACTTACTACCGGGGAGCTGTTTTTT.

The gene calls are TRBV5-4 and TRBJ2-5; TRBD2 matches at 7 bases. This CDR3 region has 14 residues. The germline gives CDR1 SGHNT, CDR2 YYREEE (reference sequence). The ends lost 0 bases at V and 5 bases at J; junction bases unmatched: 4. CDR3 in amino acids: CASSLVFGGETQYF. CDR3 coding DNA: TGTGCCAGCAGCTTGGTTTTCGGGGGGGAGACCCAGTACTTC.

The V gene is TRBV15, the J gene TRBJ2-2; 7 bases are shared with TRBD2. V lost 5 bases, J lost 4 bases, and 7 bases stayed unmatched. Per germline, CDR1 LNHNV and CDR2 YYDKDF (reference sequence). This CDR3 has 15 amino acids. The CDR3 DNA is TGTGCCACCAGCGGTACTAGCGCCTTCACCGGGGAGCTGTTTTTT. Protein product: CATSGTSAFTGELFF.

The V and J genes are TRBV28 and TRBJ2-6, with D possibly being TRBD1 (5 bases). CDR3 length: 14 residues. The V gene lost 4 bases and the J gene lost 6 bases, with 10 bases spanning the gap. Per germline, CDR1 MDHEN and CDR2 SYDVKM. Written as DNA, the CDR3 is TGTGCCAGCAGTTATCGACAGAAGGCCAACGTCCTGACTTTC. This codes for CASSYRQKANVLTF.

The chain has TRBV6-1 and TRBJ2-3, with 8 nucleotides matching TRBD2. The CDR3 is made up of 14 amino acids. V shed 1 base, J shed 5 bases, and the junction held 2 bases outside the gene matches. Germline V gives CDR1 MNHNS, CDR2 SASEGT. Written as DNA, the CDR3 is TGTGCCAGCAGTGAAGGTCTAGCGGGAGATACGCAGTATTTT. Translated, it gives CASSEGLAGDTQYF.

The gene calls are TRBV27 and TRBJ2-2, with D maybe TRBD1 (5 bases). Germline V gene data show CDR1 as MNHEY and CDR2 as SMNVEV (reference sequence). The CDR3 runs 16 residues. V lost 1 base, J lost 1 base, and 10 bases lay in between. In nucleotides, the CDR3 is TGTGCCAGCAGTTTATTGGCAGGGCAGAACACCGGGGAGCTGTTTTTT. Its protein product is CASSLLAGQNTGELFF.

The rearrangement uses TRBV7-9 and TRBJ2-2; perhaps TRBD2 as D (5 bases). The germline V gene encodes CDR1 SEHNR and CDR2 FQNEAQ (reference sequence). CDR3 length equals 16 residues. V dropped 5 bases and J dropped 3 bases, with 16 bases sitting between them. CDR3 in DNA: TGTGCCAGCAGCATACCTACGGGGTTGGACACCGGGGAGCTGTTTTTT. This sequence encodes CASSIPTGLDTGELFF.

This chain links TRBV2 with TRBJ2-2; 10 nucleotides line up with TRBD2. The CDR3 runs 17 residues. Germline CDR1 and CDR2: SNHLY and FYNNEI. After removal of 5 bases from V and 2 bases from J, the junction contained 8 bases not matched to a gene. The CDR3 DNA sequence: TGTGCCAGCAGTTCCCCAAGCGGGAGGGTTAACACCGGGGAGCTGTTTTTT. It translates to CASSSPSGRVNTGELFF.

This rearrangement joins TRBV29-1 to TRBJ2-7; tentative D call: TRBD1 (6 bases). V was shortened by 7 bases and J by 2 bases, with 12 bases between the two germline ends. The germline gives CDR1 SQVTM, CDR2 ANQGSEA. CDR3 length: 12 residues. CDR3 in amino acids: CSGMTGPYEQYF. The DNA for the CDR3 is TGCAGCGGTATGACAGGACCCTACGAGCAGTACTTC.

The J gene is TRBJ2-1, the V gene TRBV5-1; 7 bases are a match to TRBD2. CDR1 SGHRS and CDR2 YFSETQ come from the germline V gene. CDR3 length equals 15 residues. With 2 bases clipped from V and 6 bases from J, the junction kept 8 bases outside the gene matches. The CDR3 sequence: CASSFPGTGGNEQFF. DNA for the CDR3: TGCGCCAGCAGCTTCCCAGGGACGGGAGGCAATGAGCAGTTCTTC.